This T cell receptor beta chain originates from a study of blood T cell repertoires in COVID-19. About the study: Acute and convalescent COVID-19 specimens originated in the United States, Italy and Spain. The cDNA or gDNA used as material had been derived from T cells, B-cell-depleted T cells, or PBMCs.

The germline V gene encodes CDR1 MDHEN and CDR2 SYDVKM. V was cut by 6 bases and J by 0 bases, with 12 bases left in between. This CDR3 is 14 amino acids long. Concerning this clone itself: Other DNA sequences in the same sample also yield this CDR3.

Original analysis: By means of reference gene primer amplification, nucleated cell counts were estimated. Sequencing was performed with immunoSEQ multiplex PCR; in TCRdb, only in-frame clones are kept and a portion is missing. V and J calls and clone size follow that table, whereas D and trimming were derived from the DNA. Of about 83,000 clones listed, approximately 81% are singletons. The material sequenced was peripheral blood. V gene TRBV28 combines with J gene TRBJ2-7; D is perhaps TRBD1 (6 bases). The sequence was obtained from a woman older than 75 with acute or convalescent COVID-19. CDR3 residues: CASSNRDTSYEQYF. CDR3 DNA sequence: TGTGCCAGCAGCAACCGGGACACCTCCTACGAGCAGTACTTC.